The 22 T cell receptor beta chains listed next were all sequenced from one sample in a study of CD4 T cells in relation to SARS-CoV-2 and coronaviruses. CD4+ T cells from unexposed donors were obtained before the COVID-19 pandemic (2011-2018). CD4+ T cells were isolated from the cells after less than 13 days of culture. Produced via immunoSEQ multiplex PCR; TCRdb's table is partial and in-frame only. The table shows roughly 25,000 clones, with less than 75% occurring only once. No cognate antigen is known for these TCRs. Material: CD4+ T cells from PBMCs, cultured in vitro. These receptors came from a human donor in good health.

This clone was counted once. The CDR3 DNA sequence: TGTGCCAGCAGCTTCGGACTAGCGGGAGCCCCCGTCCTGTATTTT. Translating it yields CASSFGLAGAPVLYF. The J gene is TRBJ2-3, the V gene TRBV11-1; 13 nucleotides align to TRBD2. Unmatched junction bases numbered 11, after V lost 3 bases and J lost 14 bases. Germline V gene data show CDR1 as SGHAT and CDR2 as FQDESV (reference sequence). CDR3 length: 15 amino acids.

This chain links TRBV5-1 with TRBJ2-7, with D possibly TRBD2 on 5 matching bases. This CDR3 spans 16 amino acids. CDR1 and CDR2 from the germline V gene are SGHRS and YFSETQ. Trimming left V 4 bases short and J 3 bases short, with 20 bases between. As DNA, the CDR3 is TGCGCCAGCAGCATACCAACTAAGTCGAGGGTCTACGAGCAGTACTTC. It encodes CASSIPTKSRVYEQYF.

The rearrangement links TRBV30 to TRBJ2-7; D perhaps matches TRBD1 (6 bases). This CDR3 is built from 14 residues. V was cut by 3 bases and J by 4 bases, with 16 bases left in between. In germline, CDR1 is GTSNPN, CDR2 SVGIG (reference sequence). CDR3 loop: CAWSISHQGYEQYF. CDR3 DNA sequence: TGTGCCTGGAGCATCTCACACCAGGGGTACGAGCAGTACTTC.

CDR3 in DNA: TGTGCCAGCAGCCCGACCTGGTGGAACACAACTGGACCCCAGCATTTT. As protein: CASSPTWWNTTGPQHF. This sequence joins TRBV7-8 and TRBJ1-5; D is unresolved. In germline, CDR1 is SGHVS, CDR2 FQNEAQ. V lost 5 bases to trimming and J lost 10 bases, with 24 bases between them. This CDR3 contains 16 residues. The full variable domain, its missing parts supplied by reference TRBV7-8 and TRBJ1-5, is GAGVSQSPRYKVAKRGQDVALRCDPISGHVSLFWYQQALGQGPEFLTYFQNEAQLDKSGLPSDRFFAERPEGSVSTLKIQRTQQEDSAVYLCASSPTWWNTTGPQHFGDGTRLSIL.

This clone has a handful of counts. V and J are TRBV14 and TRBJ1-1; D is ambiguous. Trimming took 2 bases from V and 4 from J, leaving 11 bases between them. Germline CDR1 SGHDN, CDR2 FVKESK. The CDR3 is 14 residues long. The CDR3 DNA reads as TGTGCCAGCAGCCAACAGGCGGTGAGCACTGAAGCTTTCTTT. Protein sequence: CASSQQAVSTEAFF.

The J gene is TRBJ1-1, the V gene TRBV19, with D possibly TRBD1 on 5 matching bases. Per the germline V gene, CDR1 is LNHDA and CDR2 is SQIVND (reference sequence). The CDR3 totals 13 residues. Trimming took off 8 bases at V and 3 bases at J, with 13 bases between the two ends. The CDR3 nucleotides read TGTGCCAGTGGGGAGCGAGGGGACACTGAAGCTTTCTTT. It translates to CASGERGDTEAFF.

This rearrangement joins TRBV7-9 to TRBJ2-5; 9 bases map to TRBD1. Per germline, CDR1 SEHNR and CDR2 FQNEAQ (reference sequence). The CDR3 runs 14 residues. The junction had 7 bases not matched to a gene; V was cut back by 0 bases and J by 11 bases. This CDR3 reads CASSLAGQGKRQYF. In DNA, the CDR3 is TGTGCCAGCAGCTTAGCAGGACAGGGGAAGAGACAGTACTTC.

The chain recombines TRBV3-1 (or the pseudogene TRBV3-2) with TRBJ1-3; D not resolved. V lost 1 base, J lost 3 bases, and 10 bases lay in between. The CDR3 runs to 15 residues. CDR1 is LGHDT, CDR2 YNNKEL, per germline (reference sequence). CDR3 region: CASSQAPGSGNTIYF. The CDR3 nucleotides read TGTGCCAGCAGCCAAGCCCCCGGCAGTGGAAACACCATATATTTT.

This chain uses TRBV15 with TRBJ1-1; maybe TRBD1 (5 bases). The ends were cut back, 0 bases at V and 11 bases at J, with 16 bases in the middle. The V gene's germline CDR1 is LNHNV and CDR2 YYDKDF (reference sequence). This CDR3 spans 14 amino acids. The CDR3 protein is CATSRDHAEPGAFF. CDR3 DNA sequence: TGTGCCACCAGCAGAGATCACGCTGAGCCAGGGGCTTTCTTT.

The V gene is TRBV6-2 or TRBV6-3, the J gene TRBJ2-1; 13 bases match TRBD2. Trimming at V came to 0 bases and at J to 4 bases, leaving 9 bases not matched to a gene. The germline CDR1 and CDR2 sequences are MNHEY and SVGEGT. The CDR3 has 19 amino acids. In DNA, the CDR3 is TGTGCCAGCAGTTACTCCATACTAGCGGGAGGGCATTCATACAATGAGCAGTTCTTC. Translation gives CASSYSILAGGHSYNEQFF.

This clone was observed a handful of times. This chain uses TRBV2 with TRBJ2-2; D possibly uses TRBD1 or TRBD2 (5 bases each). Germline loops: CDR1 SNHLY, CDR2 FYNNEI. Trimming removed 5 bases from V and 3 bases from J, with 10 bases in between. This CDR3 comprises 14 residues. CDR3 sequence: CASSRVGDTGELFF. CDR3 in DNA: TGTGCCAGCAGTAGGGTGGGGGACACCGGGGAGCTGTTTTTT.

V and J are TRBV18 and TRBJ1-5, with TRBD1 matching 10 bases. The CDR3 runs 14 residues. From germline, CDR1 is KGHSH and CDR2 LQKENI. J was trimmed by 12 bases and V by 6 bases; bases with no gene match: 11. This CDR3 reads CASSPTGGGQDQHF. DNA for the CDR3: TGTGCCAGCTCCCCGACAGGGGGCGGGCAGGACCAGCATTTT. The full variable domain, with the rest looked up from reference TRBV18 and TRBJ1-5, is NAGVMQNPRHLVRRRGQEARLRCSPMKGHSHVYWYRQLPEEGLKFMVYLQKENIIDESGMPKERFSAEFPKEGPSILRIQQVVRGDSAAYFCASSPTGGGQDQHFGDGTRLSIL.

The chain is built from TRBV20-1 and TRBJ1-3; D might be TRBD1 (5 bases). Germline-derived CDR1 and CDR2 are DFQATT and SNEGSKA (reference sequence). This CDR3 is built from 17 residues. The V and J ends lost 3 bases and 0 bases respectively, with 18 bases between them. The CDR3 DNA reads as TGCAGTGCTAGTCGGGGGGGAGTTACGTTCTCTGGAAACACCATATATTTT. Translation: CSASRGGVTFSGNTIYF.

The rearrangement joins TRBV19 to TRBJ2-3; D may be TRBD2 (6 bases). From germline, CDR1 is LNHDA and CDR2 SQIVND (reference sequence). Trimming took 5 bases from V and 0 from J, leaving 12 bases between them. The CDR3 runs to 15 residues. The CDR3 nucleotides read TGTGCCAGTAGTTCTGTCGCGGGGAGCACAGATACGCAGTATTTT. This encodes CASSSVAGSTDTQYF.

CDR3 in DNA: TGTGCCACCGAACCGGGACAGGATAGCTCCTACGAGCAGTACTTC. This sequence encodes CATEPGQDSSYEQYF. The V and J genes are TRBV6-5 and TRBJ2-7; 8 nucleotides line up with TRBD1. Germline CDR1 MNHEY, CDR2 SVGAGI. CDR3 length: 15 residues. With 10 bases clipped from V and 0 bases from J, the junction kept 11 bases outside the gene matches.

The V gene is TRBV2, the J gene TRBJ1-6, with 9 bases aligning to TRBD1. Trimming took 6 bases from V and 7 from J; bases not matched to a gene: 7. From germline, CDR1 is SNHLY and CDR2 FYNNEI. This CDR3 has 15 residues. The CDR3 nucleotides are TGTGCCAGCAGGACCGGACAGGGGCAAAATTCACCCCTCCACTTT. This encodes CASRTGQGQNSPLHF. Based on the CDR3 plus reference TRBV2 and TRBJ1-6, the full variable domain is EPEVTQTPSHQVTQMGQEVILRCVPISNHLYFYWYRQILGQKVEFLVSFYNNEISEKSEIFDDQFSVERPDGSNFTLKIRSTKLEDSAMYFCASRTGQGQNSPLHFGNGTRLTVT.

The chain is built from TRBV5-1 and TRBJ1-2, with 7 bases lining up with TRBD1. V gave up 7 bases and J gave up 0 bases; unmatched junction bases: 9. Germline loops: CDR1 SGHRS, CDR2 YFSETQ. The CDR3 contains 15 residues. Here the CDR3 DNA reads TGCGCCAGCTACCCCGTGGGACAGACTAACTATGGCTACACCTTC. Protein sequence: CASYPVGQTNYGYTF.

This clone was observed a few times. The V call is TRBV7-9, the J call TRBJ1-4; D not resolved. The CDR3 extends over 15 amino acids. V lost 6 bases, J lost 8 bases, and 19 bases lay in between. Germline CDR1 reads SEHNR; CDR2 reads FQNEAQ (reference sequence). The CDR3: CASRPIAEGSEKLFF. CDR3 sequence (DNA): TGTGCCAGCAGGCCAATTGCAGAGGGTAGCGAAAAACTGTTTTTT.

Only a few counts were recorded for this clone. The genes are TRBV6-5 and TRBJ2-5, with 13 bases lining up with TRBD2. Per the germline V gene, CDR1 is MNHEY and CDR2 is SVGAGI. V dropped 5 bases and J dropped 5; count of bases not matched to a gene: 5. CDR3 length: 15 amino acids. The CDR3 here is CASSPGLAGLETQYF. The CDR3 DNA follows: TGTGCCAGCAGTCCGGGACTAGCGGGATTGGAGACCCAGTACTTC.

V is TRBV11-2 and J is TRBJ1-1; D is undetermined. Trimming took 6 bases from V and 7 from J, leaving 15 bases between them. CDR1 is SGHAT, CDR2 FQNNGV, per germline. The CDR3 sequence is 13 residues long. CDR3 loop: CASSQRRDLEAFF. For the CDR3, the DNA is TGTGCCAGCAGTCAGAGACGGGATCTTGAAGCTTTCTTT.

The chain couples TRBV23-1 to TRBJ2-6; D is uncertain. TRBV23-1 is an open reading frame whose function is uncertain. V lost 1 base and J 0 bases, leaving 10 bases between the germline ends. The CDR3 spans 17 residues. CDR3 in amino acids: CASSQFSASSGANVLTF. DNA for the CDR3: TGCGCCAGCAGTCAATTTTCCGCGAGCTCTGGGGCCAACGTCCTGACTTTC.

This chain links TRBV10-1 with TRBJ2-3; D is ambiguous. The V gene lost 4 bases and the J gene lost 0 bases, with 14 bases spanning the gap. The CDR3 loop spans 16 amino acids. CDR1 WNHNN and CDR2 SYGVQD come from the germline V gene (reference sequence). CDR3 nucleotide sequence: TGCGCCAGCAGTGGTAGAAGAGTCCCTAGCACAGATACGCAGTATTTT. Its protein product is CASSGRRVPSTDTQYF.